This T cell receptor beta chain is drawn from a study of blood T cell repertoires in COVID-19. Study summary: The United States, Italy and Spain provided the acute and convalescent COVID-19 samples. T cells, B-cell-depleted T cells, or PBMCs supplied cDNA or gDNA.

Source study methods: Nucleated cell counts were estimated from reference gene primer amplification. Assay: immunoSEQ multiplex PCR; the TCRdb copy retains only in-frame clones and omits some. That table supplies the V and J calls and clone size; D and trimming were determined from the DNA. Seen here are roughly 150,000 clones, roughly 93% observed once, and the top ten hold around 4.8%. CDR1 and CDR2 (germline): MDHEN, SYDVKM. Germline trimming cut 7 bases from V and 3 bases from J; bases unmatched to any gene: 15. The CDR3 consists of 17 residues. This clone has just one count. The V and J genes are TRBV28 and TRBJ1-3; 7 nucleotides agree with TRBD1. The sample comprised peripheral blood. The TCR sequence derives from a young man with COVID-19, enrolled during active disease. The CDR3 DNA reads TGTGCCAGCAACACTTCACCCGGGACAGAGCTTGGAAACACCATATATTTT. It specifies CASNTSPGTELGNTIYF. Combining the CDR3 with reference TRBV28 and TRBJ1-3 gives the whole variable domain DVKVTQSSRYLVKRTGEKVFLECVQDMDHENMFWYRQDPGLGLRLIYFSYDVKMKEKGDIPEGYSVSREKKERFSLILESASTNQTSMYLCASNTSPGTELGNTIYFGEGSWLTVV.